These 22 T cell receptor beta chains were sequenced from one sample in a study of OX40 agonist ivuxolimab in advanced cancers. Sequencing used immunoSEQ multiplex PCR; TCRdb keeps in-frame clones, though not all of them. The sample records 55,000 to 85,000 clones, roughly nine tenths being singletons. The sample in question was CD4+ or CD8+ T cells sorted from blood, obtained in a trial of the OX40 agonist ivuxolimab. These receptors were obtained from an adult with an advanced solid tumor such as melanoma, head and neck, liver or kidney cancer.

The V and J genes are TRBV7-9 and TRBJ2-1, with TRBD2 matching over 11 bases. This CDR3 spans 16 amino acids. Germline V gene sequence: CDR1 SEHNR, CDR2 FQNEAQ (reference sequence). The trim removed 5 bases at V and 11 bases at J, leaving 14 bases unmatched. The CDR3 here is CASSPSRETSGKKQFF. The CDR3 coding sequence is TGTGCCAGCAGCCCAAGCCGGGAGACTAGCGGGAAAAAGCAGTTCTTC.

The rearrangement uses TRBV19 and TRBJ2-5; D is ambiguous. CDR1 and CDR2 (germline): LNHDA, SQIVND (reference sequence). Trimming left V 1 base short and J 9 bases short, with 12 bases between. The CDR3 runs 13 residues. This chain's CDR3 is CASSIGPQSAQYF. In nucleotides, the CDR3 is TGTGCCAGTAGTATAGGTCCGCAGTCGGCCCAGTACTTC.

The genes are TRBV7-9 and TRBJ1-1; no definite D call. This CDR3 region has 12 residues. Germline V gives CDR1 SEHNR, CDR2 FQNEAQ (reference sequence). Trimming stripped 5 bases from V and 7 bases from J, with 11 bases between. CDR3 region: CASSQAADEAFF. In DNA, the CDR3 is TGTGCCAGCAGCCAAGCAGCGGATGAAGCTTTCTTT.

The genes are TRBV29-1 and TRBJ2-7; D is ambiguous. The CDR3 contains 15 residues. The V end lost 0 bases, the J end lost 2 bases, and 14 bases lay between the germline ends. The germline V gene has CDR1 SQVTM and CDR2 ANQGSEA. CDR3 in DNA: TGCAGCGTTGAAGAAGGGCACCCGAAACCCTACGAGCAGTACTTC. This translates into CSVEEGHPKPYEQYF.

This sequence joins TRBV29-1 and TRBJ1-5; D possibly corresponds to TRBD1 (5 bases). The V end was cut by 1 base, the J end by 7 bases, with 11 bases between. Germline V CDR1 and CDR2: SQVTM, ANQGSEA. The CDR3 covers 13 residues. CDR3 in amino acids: CSVEAGLGQPQHF. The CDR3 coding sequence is TGCAGCGTTGAAGCGGGGCTTGGGCAGCCCCAGCATTTT.

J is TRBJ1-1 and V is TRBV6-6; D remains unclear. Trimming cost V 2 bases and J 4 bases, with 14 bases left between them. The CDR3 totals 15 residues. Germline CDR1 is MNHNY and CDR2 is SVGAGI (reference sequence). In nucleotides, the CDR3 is TGTGCCAGCAGTTACGATCATGGGGTAGGCACTGAAGCTTTCTTT. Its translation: CASSYDHGVGTEAFF.

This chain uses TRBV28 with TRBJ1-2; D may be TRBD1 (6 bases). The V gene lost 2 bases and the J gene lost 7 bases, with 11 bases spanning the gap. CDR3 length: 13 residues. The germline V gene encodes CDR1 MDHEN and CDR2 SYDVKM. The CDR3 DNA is TGTGCCAGCAGTTTACGGGGGGCGGTTGGCTACACCTTC. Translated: CASSLRGAVGYTF.

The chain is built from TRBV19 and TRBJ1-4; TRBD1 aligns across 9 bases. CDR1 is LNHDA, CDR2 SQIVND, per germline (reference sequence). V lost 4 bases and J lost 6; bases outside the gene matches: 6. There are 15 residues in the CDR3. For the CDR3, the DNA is TGTGCCAGTAGTAGCACAGGGGGCGGCGATGAAAAACTGTTTTTT. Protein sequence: CASSSTGGGDEKLFF. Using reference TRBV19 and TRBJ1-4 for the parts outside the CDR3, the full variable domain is DGGITQSPKYLFRKEGQNVTLSCEQNLNHDAMYWYRQDPGQGLRLIYYSQIVNDFQKGDIAEGYSVSREKKESFPLTVTSAQKNPTAFYLCASSSTGGGDEKLFFGSGTQLSVL.

The CDR3 sequence is CASSYRGGAYEQYF. The DNA of the CDR3 is TGTGCCAGCAGTTACCGAGGGGGAGCCTACGAGCAGTACTTC. J is TRBJ2-7 and V is TRBV6-6, with D possibly being TRBD1 (6 bases). The V gene's germline CDR1 is MNHNY and CDR2 SVGAGI (reference sequence). The CDR3 has 14 amino acids. The V end lost 2 bases, the J end lost 2 bases, and 10 bases lay between the germline ends.

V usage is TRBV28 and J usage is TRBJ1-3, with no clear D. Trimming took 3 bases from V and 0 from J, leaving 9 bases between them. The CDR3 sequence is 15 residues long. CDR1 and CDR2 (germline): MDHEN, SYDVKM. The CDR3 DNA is TGTGCCAGCAGTTTCTATGGCCGCTCTGGAAACACCATATATTTT. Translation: CASSFYGRSGNTIYF.

CDR3: CASSEGRINEQFF. In DNA form, the CDR3 reads TGTGCCAGCAGCGAGGGCAGAATCAATGAGCAGTTCTTC. The V and J genes are TRBV9 and TRBJ2-1; the D is unclear. Germline lookup yields CDR1 SGDLS and CDR2 YYNGEE. V lost 3 bases to trimming and J lost 6 bases, with 10 bases between them. The CDR3 loop spans 13 amino acids.

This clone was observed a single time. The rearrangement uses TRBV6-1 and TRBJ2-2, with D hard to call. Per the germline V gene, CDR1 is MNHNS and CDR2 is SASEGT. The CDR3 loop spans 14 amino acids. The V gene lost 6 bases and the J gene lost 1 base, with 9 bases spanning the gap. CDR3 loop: CASSGSRNTGELFF. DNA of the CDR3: TGTGCCAGCAGCGGTAGCAGGAACACCGGGGAGCTGTTTTTT.

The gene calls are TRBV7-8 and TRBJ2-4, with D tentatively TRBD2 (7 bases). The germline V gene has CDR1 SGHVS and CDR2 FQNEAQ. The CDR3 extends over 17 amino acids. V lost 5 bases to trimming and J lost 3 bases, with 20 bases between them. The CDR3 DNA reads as TGTGCCAGCAGCCAGCGGAGGGGGGGGCTGGGCAAAAACATTCAGTACTTC. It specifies CASSQRRGGLGKNIQYF. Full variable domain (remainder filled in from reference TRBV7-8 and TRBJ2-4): GAGVSQSPRYKVAKRGQDVALRCDPISGHVSLFWYQQALGQGPEFLTYFQNEAQLDKSGLPSDRFFAERPEGSVSTLKIQRTQQEDSAVYLCASSQRRGGLGKNIQYFGAGTRLSVL.

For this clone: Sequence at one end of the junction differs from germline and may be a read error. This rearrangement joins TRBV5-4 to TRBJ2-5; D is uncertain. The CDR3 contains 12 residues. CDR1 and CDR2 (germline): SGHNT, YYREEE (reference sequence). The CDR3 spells CASSLVAAPVDF. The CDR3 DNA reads TGTGCCAGCAGCTTGGTCGCTGCCCCGGTAGACTTC.

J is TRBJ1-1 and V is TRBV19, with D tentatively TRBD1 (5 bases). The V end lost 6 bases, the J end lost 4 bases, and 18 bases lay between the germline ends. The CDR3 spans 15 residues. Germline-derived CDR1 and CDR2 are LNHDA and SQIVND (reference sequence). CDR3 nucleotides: TGTGCCAGTAGCAATAGTGGGGGAAGGAGCACTGAAGCTTTCTTT. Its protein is CASSNSGGRSTEAFF.

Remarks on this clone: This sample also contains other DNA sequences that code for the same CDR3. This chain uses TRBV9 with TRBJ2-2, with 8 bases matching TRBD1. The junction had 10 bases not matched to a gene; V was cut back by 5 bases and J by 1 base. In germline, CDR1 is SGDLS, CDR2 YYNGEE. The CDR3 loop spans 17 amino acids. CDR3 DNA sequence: TGTGCCAGCAGTGTAACGACAGGGGCGCGGAACACCGGGGAGCTGTTTTTT. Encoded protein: CASSVTTGARNTGELFF.

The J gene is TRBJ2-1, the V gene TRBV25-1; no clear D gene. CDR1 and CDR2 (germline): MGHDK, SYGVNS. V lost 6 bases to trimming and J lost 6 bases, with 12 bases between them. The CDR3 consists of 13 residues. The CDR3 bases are TGTGCCAGCAGCCCGACAAATCTCAATGAGCAGTTCTTC. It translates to CASSPTNLNEQFF.

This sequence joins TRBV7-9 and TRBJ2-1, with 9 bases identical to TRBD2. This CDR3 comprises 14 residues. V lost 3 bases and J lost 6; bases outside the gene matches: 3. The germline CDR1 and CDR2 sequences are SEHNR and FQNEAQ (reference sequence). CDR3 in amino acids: CASSFGTSFNEQFF. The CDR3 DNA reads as TGTGCCAGCAGCTTTGGGACTAGCTTCAATGAGCAGTTCTTC.

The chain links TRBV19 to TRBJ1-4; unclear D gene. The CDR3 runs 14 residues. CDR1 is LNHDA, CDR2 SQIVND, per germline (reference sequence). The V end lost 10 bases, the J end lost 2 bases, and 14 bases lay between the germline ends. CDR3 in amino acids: CAIRRKGTNEKLFF. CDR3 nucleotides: TGTGCCATCCGAAGGAAGGGCACTAATGAAAAACTGTTTTTT.

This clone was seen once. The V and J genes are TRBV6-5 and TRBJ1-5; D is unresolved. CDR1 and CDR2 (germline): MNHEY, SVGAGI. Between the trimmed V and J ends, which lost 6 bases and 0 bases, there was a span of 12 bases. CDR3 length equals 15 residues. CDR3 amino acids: CASSRTVYSNQPQHF. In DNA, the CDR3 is TGTGCCAGCAGCCGGACGGTTTATAGCAATCAGCCCCAGCATTTT.

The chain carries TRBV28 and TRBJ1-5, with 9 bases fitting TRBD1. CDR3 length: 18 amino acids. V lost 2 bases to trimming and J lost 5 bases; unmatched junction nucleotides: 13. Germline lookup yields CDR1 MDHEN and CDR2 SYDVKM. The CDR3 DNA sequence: TGTGCCAGCAGTTTACCAATAGGTCTGGGGACAGGGTATCAGCCCCAGCATTTT. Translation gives CASSLPIGLGTGYQPQHF. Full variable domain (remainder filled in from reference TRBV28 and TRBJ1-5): DVKVTQSSRYLVKRTGEKVFLECVQDMDHENMFWYRQDPGLGLRLIYFSYDVKMKEKGDIPEGYSVSREKKERFSLILESASTNQTSMYLCASSLPIGLGTGYQPQHFGDGTRLSIL.

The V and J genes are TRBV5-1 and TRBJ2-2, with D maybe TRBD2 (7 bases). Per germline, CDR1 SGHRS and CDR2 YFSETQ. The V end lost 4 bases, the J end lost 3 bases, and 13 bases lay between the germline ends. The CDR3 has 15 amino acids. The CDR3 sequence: CASSVGGPDTGELFF. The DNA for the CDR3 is TGCGCCAGCAGCGTCGGGGGGCCGGACACCGGGGAGCTGTTTTTT.